These 14 T cell receptor beta chains were all obtained from the same sample, sequenced in a study of CD4 T cells in relation to SARS-CoV-2 and coronaviruses (dated by TCRdb to about 2021). CD4+ T cells from unexposed donors were collected before the COVID-19 pandemic (2011-2018). After about 10 days of culture, CD4+ T cells were isolated with the EasySep CD4+ T cell isolation kit. Antigens for these TCRs are unknown. Libraries were constructed by the immunoSEQ multiplex PCR assay. Imported from immuneACCESS, the table was reduced by TCRdb to in-frame sequences with V and J called. These copies leave out some clones; in studies compared against another copy, an unresolved V gene accounts for under half, and the cause of the remainder is not known. This sample holds tens of thousands of clones; around 70% were observed only once. The ten biggest clones cover more than 15% of the sample. Sequencing was done on a sample of CD4+ T cells from PBMCs, cultured in vitro. The receptors stem from a human donor in good health.

The V call is TRBV12-5, the J call TRBJ2-7; no definite D call. The CDR3 runs to 16 residues. Trimming shortened V by 4 bases and J by 2 bases, and 18 bases separated the two germline ends. Germline CDR1 reads LGHNT; CDR2 reads FRNRAP. For the CDR3, the DNA is TGTGCTAGTGGTTCAAACCCAGCAGGCGTCACCTACGAGCAGTACTTC. It specifies CASGSNPAGVTYEQYF. The whole variable domain, remainder taken from reference TRBV12-5 and TRBJ2-7, is DARVTQTPRHKVTEMGQEVTMRCQPILGHNTVFWYRQTMMQGLELLAYFRNRAPLDDSGMPKDRFSAEMPDATLATLKIQPSEPRDSAVYFCASGSNPAGVTYEQYFGPGTRLTVT.

The CDR3 DNA reads as TGTGCCAGCAGTGAGAGCGGGAGGAACACAGATACGCAGTATTTT. Its protein is CASSESGRNTDTQYF. V usage is TRBV28 and J usage is TRBJ2-3; TRBD2 matches 9 bases. CDR3 length: 15 amino acids. The V segment lost 5 bases and the J segment 2 bases; nucleotides outside the gene matches: 5. Germline V gives CDR1 MDHEN, CDR2 SYDVKM.

This chain links TRBV28 with TRBJ2-2; 8 nucleotides agree with TRBD2. The CDR3 covers 13 residues. From germline, CDR1 is MDHEN and CDR2 SYDVKM. V was clipped by 11 bases and J by 8 bases; unmatched bases: 10. CDR3 loop: CALDGGASGELFF. The CDR3 bases are TGTGCCTTAGACGGGGGGGCTTCTGGGGAGCTGTTTTTT.

The chain employs TRBV2 and TRBJ1-5, with D possibly being TRBD1 (5 bases). Trimming pared 6 bases from V and 7 bases from J, leaving 16 bases between. The germline CDR1 and CDR2 sequences are SNHLY and FYNNEI. The CDR3 runs 14 residues. CDR3 nucleotide sequence: TGTGCCAGCAGCGAGGATCAGGGAGCCCAGCCCCAGCATTTT. As protein: CASSEDQGAQPQHF.

The chain uses TRBV5-1 and TRBJ2-3, with D perhaps TRBD2 (6 bases). Germline V CDR1 and CDR2: SGHRS, YFSETQ. The CDR3 spans 15 residues. The V gene lost 2 bases and the J gene lost 3 bases, with 13 bases spanning the gap. The CDR3 DNA is TGCGCCAGCAGCTTTAGCGGCCCCGGGACAGATACGCAGTATTTT. This translates into CASSFSGPGTDTQYF.

The sample holds one count of this clone. The rearrangement uses TRBV19 and TRBJ1-1; D is perhaps TRBD1 (6 bases). In germline, CDR1 is LNHDA, CDR2 SQIVND (reference sequence). This CDR3 is 19 amino acids long. The germline V and J ends were trimmed by 5 bases and 0 bases, with 25 bases remaining between them. Here the CDR3 reads CASSSTRRGRTALNTEAFF. DNA for the CDR3: TGTGCCAGTAGTTCAACCAGAAGGGGAAGGACAGCCCTGAACACTGAAGCTTTCTTT.

The chain employs TRBV5-1 and TRBJ2-4; a possible D gene is TRBD2 (5 bases). The germline V gene has CDR1 SGHRS and CDR2 YFSETQ. V lost 2 bases and J lost 0, with 12 bases in between. The CDR3 spans 16 residues. The DNA for the CDR3 is TGCGCCAGCAGCTTTGAGGGCTCACTAGCCAAAAACATTCAGTACTTC. Encoded protein: CASSFEGSLAKNIQYF.

The chain carries TRBV6-6 and TRBJ2-1; 8 nucleotides align to TRBD2. This CDR3 has 16 amino acids. V lost 4 bases and J lost 5; bases outside the gene matches: 10. Germline CDR1 reads MNHNY; CDR2 reads SVGAGI (reference sequence). The chain's CDR3 is CASSSTPGLANNEQFF. The CDR3 DNA follows: TGTGCCAGCAGTTCCACCCCCGGACTAGCAAACAATGAGCAGTTCTTC.

V and J are TRBV10-3 and TRBJ2-1; the match to TRBD2 covers 11 bases. J lost 7 bases, V lost 10 bases, and 12 bases had no gene match. The germline V gene has CDR1 ENHRY and CDR2 SYGVKD. The CDR3 is 15 residues long. This CDR3 reads CATQIAGGGVNEQFF. Here the CDR3 DNA reads TGTGCCACTCAGATAGCGGGAGGGGGGGTGAATGAGCAGTTCTTC.

The chain recombines TRBV6-5 with TRBJ1-5; TRBD1 aligns across 7 bases. The CDR3 has 13 residues. The ends lost 6 bases at V and 9 bases at J; junction bases unmatched: 8. Germline V gives CDR1 MNHEY, CDR2 SVGAGI. This CDR3 is CASREDRSLPQHF. CDR3 sequence (DNA): TGTGCCAGCAGAGAGGACAGGTCCCTGCCCCAGCATTTT.

CDR3 nucleotide sequence: TGTGCCAGCAGTTACGCCACTAGCGGCGAGGGGCATGAGCAGTTCTTC. Its translation is CASSYATSGEGHEQFF. The chain employs TRBV6-2 or TRBV6-3 and TRBJ2-1, with TRBD2 identical over 8 bases. The V gene's germline CDR1 is MNHEY and CDR2 SVGEGT. V was pared by 2 bases and J by 8 bases, with 11 bases of the junction left unmatched. The CDR3 loop spans 16 amino acids.

The rearrangement joins TRBV6-2 or TRBV6-3 to TRBJ2-3; D unresolved. With 3 bases removed from V and 0 bases from J, the gap between germline ends came to 13 bases. CDR1 MNHEY and CDR2 SVGEGT come from the germline V gene. The CDR3 has 16 amino acids. CDR3 coding DNA: TGTGCCAGCAGTTATTTAGGCCTAGAAAGCACAGATACGCAGTATTTT. Protein: CASSYLGLESTDTQYF.

The chain combines TRBV3-1 (or the pseudogene TRBV3-2) with TRBJ1-5, with D uncertain. Germline CDR1 is LGHDT and CDR2 is YNNKEL (reference sequence). The CDR3 sequence is 16 residues long. Trimming left V 2 bases short and J 6 bases short, with 17 bases between. In DNA, the CDR3 is TGTGCCAGCAGCCAATCCGCCCCGGGAACGGGTCAGCCCCAGCATTTT. It codes for CASSQSAPGTGQPQHF.

V gene TRBV5-8 combines with J gene TRBJ2-7; maybe TRBD1 (5 bases). The V end was cut by 7 bases, the J end by 3 bases, with 17 bases between. The germline CDR1 and CDR2 sequences are SGHTS and YDEGEE. The CDR3 contains 14 residues. CDR3 DNA sequence: TGTGCCAGCCGTGGGGCCGGTACTTTCTACGAGCAGTACTTC. This encodes CASRGAGTFYEQYF.